The 18 T cell receptor beta chains given below trace back to one sample, sequenced in a study of siplizumab effects on memory and regulatory T cells. Measured with immunoSEQ multiplex PCR; TCRdb has only the in-frame clones, and not every one. The table shows 90,000 to 120,000 clones, with about 93% occurring only once. Sequencing used Tregs sorted from blood. Receptor source: a human donor in good health.

This rearrangement joins TRBV5-1 to TRBJ2-7, with no clear D. CDR1 and CDR2 (germline): SGHRS, YFSETQ. Trimming left V 2 bases short and J 0 bases short, with 3 bases between. CDR3 length equals 12 residues. CDR3 sequence reads: CASSLHSYEQYF. DNA of the CDR3: TGCGCCAGCAGCTTACACTCCTACGAGCAGTACTTC.

The gene calls are TRBV19 and TRBJ1-2; weak D call: TRBD1 (6 bases). Trimming removed 3 bases at V and 3 bases at J, with 14 bases between. The CDR3 covers 15 residues. CDR1 and CDR2 (germline): LNHDA, SQIVND (reference sequence). The DNA of the CDR3 is TGTGCCAGTAGTATCTGGACAGAAAAATACTATGGCTACACCTTC. It specifies CASSIWTEKYYGYTF.

J is TRBJ1-1 and V is TRBV18; the D gene is possibly TRBD1 (5 bases). Germline V gene data show CDR1 as KGHSH and CDR2 as LQKENI. Trimming cost V 7 bases and J 1 base, with 19 bases left between them. The CDR3 is made up of 16 amino acids. CDR3 DNA sequence: TGTGCCAGCTTCCCCCTCAGCAGGGCCTCGAACACTGAAGCTTTCTTT. Its translation: CASFPLSRASNTEAFF.

The V and J genes are TRBV6-5 and TRBJ2-2; 11 bases map to TRBD2. J lost 2 bases, V lost 2 bases, and 1 base had no gene match. Germline lookup yields CDR1 MNHEY and CDR2 SVGAGI. The CDR3 totals 16 residues. The CDR3 nucleotides read TGTGCCAGCAGTTACGGACTAGCGGGCAACACCGGGGAGCTGTTTTTT. This codes for CASSYGLAGNTGELFF.

The chain uses TRBV5-1 and TRBJ2-7; D gene unclear. With 0 bases removed from V and 6 bases from J, the gap between germline ends came to 13 bases. CDR3 size: 14 residues. Germline assignment: CDR1 SGHRS and CDR2 YFSETQ. In DNA form, the CDR3 reads TGCGCCAGCAGCTTGGGTCGCTCCATGGGCGAGCAGTACTTC. It yields the protein CASSLGRSMGEQYF.

V is TRBV7-8 and J is TRBJ1-2; no clear D. Trimming removed 0 bases at V and 6 bases at J, with 11 bases between. This CDR3 contains 14 residues. Germline assignment: CDR1 SGHVS and CDR2 FQNEAQ. The CDR3 sequence: CASSLAGGGDGYTF. The CDR3 DNA reads as TGTGCCAGCAGCTTAGCTGGAGGCGGGGATGGCTACACCTTC.

This chain uses TRBV19 with TRBJ2-5; D is undetermined. Trimming took 0 bases from V and 5 from J, leaving 4 bases between them. CDR3 length equals 12 residues. Per the germline V gene, CDR1 is LNHDA and CDR2 is SQIVND (reference sequence). DNA of the CDR3: TGTGCCAGTAGTATAGACGGGGAGACCCAGTACTTC. Amino acids: CASSIDGETQYF.

The chain carries TRBV20-1 and TRBJ2-1, with unresolved D. The V end was cut by 2 bases, the J end by 9 bases, with 8 bases between. Per germline, CDR1 DFQATT and CDR2 SNEGSKA (reference sequence). This CDR3 region has 11 residues. This CDR3 reads CSARSSPEQFF. In nucleotides, the CDR3 is TGCAGTGCTAGATCCAGCCCTGAGCAGTTCTTC.

V usage is TRBV19 and J usage is TRBJ1-5; 9 bases line up with TRBD1. This CDR3 is 16 amino acids long. Germline values: CDR1 LNHDA, CDR2 SQIVND (reference sequence). V was pared by 5 bases and J by 6 bases, with 11 bases of the junction left unmatched. The CDR3 DNA reads TGTGCCAGTAGTTCTCGGGGACAGGGTATTCGTCAGCCCCAGCATTTT. Its protein is CASSSRGQGIRQPQHF.

The chain has TRBV5-1 and TRBJ2-2, with 8 nucleotides matching TRBD1. The ends lost 8 bases at V and 3 bases at J; junction bases unmatched: 6. The germline gives CDR1 SGHRS, CDR2 YFSETQ. The CDR3 has 14 residues. The CDR3 protein is CASGTGSYTGELFF. The CDR3 DNA is TGCGCCAGTGGGACAGGATCCTACACCGGGGAGCTGTTTTTT.

The CDR3 spells CASSPRTGGTIYF. The DNA of the CDR3 is TGTGCCAGCAGCCCCAGGACAGGCGGCACCATATATTTT. V and J are TRBV7-8 and TRBJ1-3, with TRBD1 matching 7 bases. Germline-derived CDR1 and CDR2 are SGHVS and FQNEAQ. The CDR3 has 13 residues. V shed 5 bases and J 9 bases; nucleotides not matched to a gene: 7.

In nucleotides, the CDR3 is TGTGCCAGCAGCCTTCGACAGGGGGCAGGTGAAAAACTGTTTTTT. It is translated as CASSLRQGAGEKLFF. The gene calls are TRBV5-6 and TRBJ1-4; 10 positions agree with TRBD1. V gave up 4 bases and J gave up 7 bases; unmatched junction bases: 7. Germline V gene lookup returns CDR1 SGHDT and CDR2 YYEEEE. The CDR3 spans 15 residues.

V and J are TRBV30 and TRBJ1-3, with D hard to call. CDR3 length equals 12 residues. The germline V gene encodes CDR1 GTSNPN and CDR2 SVGIG (reference sequence). CDR3 amino acids: CGVGFSGNTIYF. CDR3 coding DNA: TGTGGGGTGGGATTCTCTGGAAACACCATATATTTT.

The rearrangement uses TRBV28 and TRBJ2-5, with TRBD2 matching 13 bases. Germline-derived CDR1 and CDR2 are MDHEN and SYDVKM. The CDR3 length is 15 residues. Trimming took 2 bases from V and 5 from J; bases not matched to a gene: 2. In nucleotides, the CDR3 is TGTGCCAGCAGTTTAGTGACTAGCGGGAGGGAGACCCAGTACTTC. Amino acid sequence: CASSLVTSGRETQYF.

The V gene is TRBV28, the J gene TRBJ1-5; TRBD1 aligns across 8 bases. The CDR3 extends over 20 amino acids. Germline V gene lookup returns CDR1 MDHEN and CDR2 SYDVKM. V was pared by 3 bases and J by 2 bases, with 18 bases of the junction left unmatched. The CDR3, as DNA: TGTGCCAGCAGTTTCGCGTATAGCAGGGGGCGCGGTGAAGGCAATCAGCCCCAGCATTTT. This gives the protein CASSFAYSRGRGEGNQPQHF.

The genes are TRBV28 and TRBJ1-4; 8 nucleotides line up with TRBD1. V dropped 3 bases and J dropped 3; count of bases not matched to a gene: 6. The CDR3 has 16 amino acids. The germline V gene encodes CDR1 MDHEN and CDR2 SYDVKM. The CDR3 loop is CASSLQGARANEKLFF. The CDR3, as DNA: TGTGCCAGCAGTTTGCAGGGGGCGCGTGCTAATGAAAAACTGTTTTTT.

The chain couples TRBV19 to TRBJ1-5, with D tentatively TRBD1 (6 bases). V was shortened by 1 base and J by 0 bases, with 7 bases between the two germline ends. The CDR3 sequence is 15 residues long. Germline lookup yields CDR1 LNHDA and CDR2 SQIVND (reference sequence). The CDR3 coding sequence is TGTGCCAGTAGTATAGGGACAGTTAGCAATCAGCCCCAGCATTTT. Translation gives CASSIGTVSNQPQHF. The variable domain in full, completed from reference TRBV19 and TRBJ1-5, reads DGGITQSPKYLFRKEGQNVTLSCEQNLNHDAMYWYRQDPGQGLRLIYYSQIVNDFQKGDIAEGYSVSREKKESFPLTVTSAQKNPTAFYLCASSIGTVSNQPQHFGDGTRLSIL.

The gene calls are TRBV6-5 and TRBJ2-1, with a tentative D call TRBD1 (5 bases). The CDR3 is 13 residues long. The germline V and J ends were trimmed by 5 bases and 8 bases, with 13 bases remaining between them. Germline lookup yields CDR1 MNHEY and CDR2 SVGAGI. The CDR3 region has the DNA TGTGCCAGCAGTCCCCTTTGGGGCCATGAGCAGTTCTTC. Protein: CASSPLWGHEQFF.